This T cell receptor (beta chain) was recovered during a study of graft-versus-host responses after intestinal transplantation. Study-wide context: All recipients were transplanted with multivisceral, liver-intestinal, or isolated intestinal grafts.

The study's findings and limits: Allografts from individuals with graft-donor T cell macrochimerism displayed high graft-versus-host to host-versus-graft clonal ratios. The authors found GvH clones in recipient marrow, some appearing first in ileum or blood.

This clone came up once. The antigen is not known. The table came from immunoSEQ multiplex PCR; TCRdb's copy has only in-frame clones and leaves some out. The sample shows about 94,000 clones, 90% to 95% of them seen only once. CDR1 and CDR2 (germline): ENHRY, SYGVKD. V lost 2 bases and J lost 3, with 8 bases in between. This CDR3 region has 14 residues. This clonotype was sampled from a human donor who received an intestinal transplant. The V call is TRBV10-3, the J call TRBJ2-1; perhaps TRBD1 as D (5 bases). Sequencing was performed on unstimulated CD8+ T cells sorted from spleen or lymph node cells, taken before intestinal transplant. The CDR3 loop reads CAISEDDSYNEQFF. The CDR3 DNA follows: TGTGCCATCAGTGAGGATGACAGCTACAATGAGCAGTTCTTC.